The rows below give T cell receptor beta chains drawn from one sample of a study of blood T cell repertoires in COVID-19. Libraries were prepared by immunoSEQ multiplex PCR; TCRdb keeps only in-frame clonotypes and omits some of them. The sample includes roughly 230,000 clones, 85% to 90% seen only once; the top ten take 2% to 2.5%. Sequenced: peripheral blood. All receptors derive from a woman between 55 and 75 years old with COVID-19, enrolled during active disease. Both conserved end residues are part of each CDR3. The D gene is left open where the match is weak. The size entry is marked missing in some rows and otherwise reads once, few, many or a size class.

J	size	V	D	DNA	CDR3
TRBJ1-1	-	TRBV4-2	-	TGTGCCAGCAGCCCCCCCCACACGGAGGGGGAAGCTTTCTTT	CASSPPHTEGEAFF
TRBJ1-1	-	TRBV12-3/TRBV12-4	-	TGTGCCAGCACCCCCCAGGTTAACACTGAAGCTTTCTTT	CASTPQVNTEAFF
TRBJ1-1	-	TRBV6-4	-	TGTGCCAGCGTGGTGAGGATACCCGCGAACACTGAAGCTTTCTTT	CASVVRIPANTEAFF
TRBJ2-7	-	TRBV4-3	-	TGCGCCAGCAGCCAAGAAAGAGGGTTGGGGCAGTACTTC	CASSQERGLGQYF
TRBJ2-5	once	TRBV6-5	-	TGTGCCAGCACCAAGGGGGGGCAGGGACGGGAGACCCAGTACTTC	CASTKGGQGRETQYF
TRBJ2-5	-	TRBV19	-	TGTGCCAGTAGGGCGGATTGGACAGACCAAGAGACCCAGTACTTC	CASRADWTDQETQYF
TRBJ2-1	-	TRBV10-3	TRBD2	TGTGCCTCCCTACTCGGGACTAGCGGGGCCTATGAGCAGTTCTTC	CASLLGTSGAYEQFF
TRBJ1-1	-	TRBV7-8	-	TGTGCCAGCAGCTTATATACAGGGAACACTGAAGCTTTCTTT	CASSLYTGNTEAFF
TRBJ1-2	-	TRBV30	-	TGTGCCTGGACGGGGGGCTGGGGTGGCTACACCTTC	CAWTGGWGGYTF
TRBJ2-3	once	TRBV19	TRBD1	TGTGCCAGTAGTGACCGGGACAGGGGTAGCACAGATACGCAGTATTTT	CASSDRDRGSTDTQYF
TRBJ2-5	-	TRBV15	-	TGTGCCACCAGCAGACGGGACTTCCCAGAGACCCAGTACTTC	CATSRRDFPETQYF
TRBJ1-2	-	TRBV9	-	TGTGCCAGCAGCGGAACAGGGATGGGTAACTATGGCTACACCTTC	CASSGTGMGNYGYTF
TRBJ2-7	-	TRBV7-9	-	TGTGCCAGCAGCTTAGACCGACAGGGACTCTACGAGCAGTACTTC	CASSLDRQGLYEQYF
TRBJ2-3	-	TRBV6-2/TRBV6-3	TRBD2	TGTGCCAGCAGTTACTCGGTACTAGCGGGGGAGAAGAGGGATACGCAGTATTTT	CASSYSVLAGEKRDTQYF
TRBJ1-4	-	TRBV10-3	-	TGTGCCATCAGTGGAACAGGGTCGACTAATGAAAAACTGTTTTTT	CAISGTGSTNEKLFF
TRBJ2-2	-	TRBV5-1	TRBD2	TGCGCCAGCAGCCGCCCTGGTACTAGCGGGGGAAACACCGGGGAGCTGTTTTTT	CASSRPGTSGGNTGELFF